This T cell receptor (beta chain) was captured in a study of vaccination and CD4 T cells after COVID-19. Study as a whole: Control cultures were supplied with a CEFX pool, an HIV-1 Nef pool, or no peptide at all.

Study-level points and caveats: Convalescent patients showed a median around 90% of reactive clones that were seen only post-vaccination.

As for treatment: roughly ten-day PBMC culture with coronavirus spike peptide pools or control peptides (ViraFEST assay). The positive PCR dates, which preceded the US Alpha, Beta and Delta variants, fell between March and December 2020. After being plated at 1.5 million to 2 million per well, PBMCs were cultured with about 10 IU/ml IL-2 and around 9.7 ug/ml peptide pools. The Oncomine TCR Beta short-read assay sequenced DNA from cultured CD4+ T cells. A single record per CDR3 protein comes from TCRdb applying MiXCR to the PCR reads. This sample has 15,000 to 25,000 distinct CDR3 sequences; roughly 51% occur once, and the top ten carry over 9%. Comment on this clonotype: Antigen specificity is unknown.

The TCR was taken from a human donor who had recovered from COVID-19. The specimen sequenced was CD4+ T cells from blood, cultured in vitro.

Here the CDR3 reads CASSLYTGFGEQYF. The CDR3 nucleotides are TGCGCCAGCAGCTTGTATACAGGGTTTGGGGAGCAGTACTTC. The rearrangement links TRBV5-1 to TRBJ2-7, with a possible D match to TRBD1 (6 bases). Per the germline V gene, CDR1 is SGHRS and CDR2 is YFSETQ. The V end lost 1 base, the J end lost 7 bases, and 15 bases lay between the germline ends. CDR3 length equals 14 residues.